This record concerns one T cell receptor beta chain sequence. This sample was taken from a study of cytomegalovirus exposure and HLA in healthy donors. In the PCR, 60 Vbeta and 13 Jbeta primers were used. TCRdb's copy holds only in-frame clones and misses some; the assay was immunoSEQ multiplex PCR. There are about 67,000 clones in the sample; around 91% occur only once, and around 10% lies in the top ten. Per the germline V gene, CDR1 is SGDLS and CDR2 is YYNGEE. V dropped 6 bases and J dropped 3; count of bases not matched to a gene: 5. This CDR3 region has 14 residues. The chain uses TRBV9 and TRBJ2-2; 7 bases match TRBD2. Input material: PBMCs. This clonotype was sampled from a woman in her 30s in good health and CMV-seropositive. The CDR3: CASKGGRYTGELFF. The CDR3 DNA reads TGTGCCAGCAAGGGAGGGCGGTACACCGGGGAGCTGTTTTTT.